This T cell receptor (beta chain) was identified in a study of blood T cell repertoires in COVID-19. Study-wide background: COVID-19 samples collected from the United States, Italy and Spain covered acute and convalescent phases. T cells, B-cell-depleted T cells, or PBMCs provided the cDNA or gDNA that served as material.

With 6 bases removed from V and 4 bases from J, the gap between germline ends came to 9 bases. The CDR3 runs to 12 residues. The germline V gene has CDR1 MDHEN and CDR2 SYDVKM. Sequencing was performed with immunoSEQ multiplex PCR; in TCRdb, only in-frame clones are kept and a portion is missing. Here the sample spans roughly 69,000 clones, 87% being singletons. This chain joins TRBV28 and TRBJ1-2; D is uncertain. The sequenced material came from peripheral blood. The receptor was isolated from a man in his fifties with active COVID-19. This CDR3 is CASSLDFYGYTF. The CDR3 DNA reads as TGTGCCAGCAGCCTGGACTTCTATGGCTACACCTTC.